This TCR beta chain was identified during a study of molecular identifiers for immune sequencing clone quantification. Looking at the study overall: Replicate experiments divided RNA from about 21,000 or 97,000 naive CD8 cells into five parts and sequenced four.

This clonotype was recorded at least ten times. Its antigen is undetermined. TCRdb re-derived calls from the PCR reads in MiXCR, one entry per CDR3 protein. The table records nearly 650,000 distinct CDR3 sequences, over 25% of them present only once. The study, taken as a whole, reports: It was shown that clones above 20 RNA copies held over 99% of effector molecules, but under 1% in naive cells. Spiked-in Jurkat TCR RNA corresponding to one cell was reported as detectable against more than 950,000 naive cells.

Germline CDR1 reads SGHTA; CDR2 reads FQGNSA. The CDR3 consists of 13 residues. Between the trimmed V and J ends, which lost 5 bases and 3 bases, there was a span of 11 bases. The chain recombines TRBV7-2 with TRBJ2-7; no definite D call. The clonotype comes from a human donor in good health. Some libraries in this study had Jurkat cell RNA spiked in. Sequencing was done on a sample of naive CD8+ T cells from blood, with Jurkat cell RNA spiked in. As for subset: FACS-sorted CD8+CD4-CCR7+CD45RA+ naive T cells. As DNA, the CDR3 is TGTGCCAGCAGCCTCAGAGTGGTCTACGAGCAGTACTTC. Its translation is CASSLRVVYEQYF.